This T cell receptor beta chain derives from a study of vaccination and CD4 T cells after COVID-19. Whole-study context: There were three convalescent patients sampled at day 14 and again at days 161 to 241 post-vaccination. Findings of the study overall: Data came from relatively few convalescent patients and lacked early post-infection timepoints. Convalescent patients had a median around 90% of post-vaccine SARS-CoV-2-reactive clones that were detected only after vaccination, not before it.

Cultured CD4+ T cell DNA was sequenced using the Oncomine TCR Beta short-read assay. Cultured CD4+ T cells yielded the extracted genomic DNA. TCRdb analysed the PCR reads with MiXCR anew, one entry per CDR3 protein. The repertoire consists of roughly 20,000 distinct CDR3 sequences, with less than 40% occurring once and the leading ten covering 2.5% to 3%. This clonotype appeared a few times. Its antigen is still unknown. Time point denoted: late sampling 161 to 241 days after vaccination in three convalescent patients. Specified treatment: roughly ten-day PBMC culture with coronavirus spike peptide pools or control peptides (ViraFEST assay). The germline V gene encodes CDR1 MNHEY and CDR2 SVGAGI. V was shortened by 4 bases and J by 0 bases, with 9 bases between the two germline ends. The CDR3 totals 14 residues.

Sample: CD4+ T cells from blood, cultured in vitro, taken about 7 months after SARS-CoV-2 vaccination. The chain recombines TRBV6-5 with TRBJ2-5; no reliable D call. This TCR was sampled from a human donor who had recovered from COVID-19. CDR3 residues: CASSSTPNQETQYF. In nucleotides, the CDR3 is TGTGCCAGCAGTTCCACACCGAACCAAGAGACCCAGTACTTC.